The 4 T cell receptor beta chains reported below all come from one sample, sequenced in a study of early T cells in non-severe SARS-CoV-2 infection. TCRdb used MiXCR to reprocess the 5' RACE reads, holding one entry per CDR3 protein. The table lists over 60,000 distinct CDR3 sequences, roughly 12% of them singletons. The sequences come from whole blood, collected at baseline. These receptors originate from an adult who was a healthcare worker with PCR-confirmed SARS-CoV-2 infection or an uninfected control (not recorded which).

The CDR3 nucleotides read TGTGCCAGCAGCCCCCTAACGGGGGACACTGAAGCTTTCTTT. As protein: CASSPLTGDTEAFF. The rearrangement uses TRBV9 and TRBJ1-1, with D tentatively TRBD1 (5 bases). Trimming shortened V by 4 bases and J by 3 bases, and 13 bases separated the two germline ends. CDR1 SGDLS and CDR2 YYNGEE come from the germline V gene. This CDR3 has 14 residues.

The table lists this clonotype with a few counts. The rearrangement links TRBV18 to TRBJ1-3; no firm D call. In germline, CDR1 is KGHSH, CDR2 LQKENI. The CDR3 is made up of 16 amino acids. V shed 4 bases and J shed 0 bases, with 13 bases lying between them. CDR3 sequence: CASSLSTQSSGNTIYF. CDR3 bases: TGTGCCAGCTCACTAAGTACTCAGAGCTCTGGAAACACCATATATTTT. The full variable domain, with the rest looked up from reference TRBV18 and TRBJ1-3, is NAGVMQNPRHLVRRRGQEARLRCSPMKGHSHVYWYRQLPEEGLKFMVYLQKENIIDESGMPKERFSAEFPKEGPSILRIQQVVRGDSAAYFCASSLSTQSSGNTIYFGEGSWLTVV.

This clonotype occurred many times. The chain uses TRBV28 and TRBJ1-5; D not resolved. The CDR3 sequence is 14 residues long. Germline V CDR1 and CDR2: MDHEN, SYDVKM. V dropped 6 bases and J dropped 0 bases, with 9 bases sitting between them. As DNA, the CDR3 is TGTGCCAGCAGCGAGCCTTATAGCAATCAGCCCCAGCATTTT. Its protein is CASSEPYSNQPQHF.

The genes are TRBV5-5 and TRBJ1-1, with unresolved D. The CDR3 is 15 residues long. The germline V and J ends were trimmed by 1 base and 0 bases, with 10 bases remaining between them. Germline lookup yields CDR1 SGHKS and CDR2 YYEKEE (reference sequence). CDR3 region: CASSLLFTLNTEAFF. CDR3 bases: TGTGCCAGCAGCTTGCTGTTTACTTTGAACACTGAAGCTTTCTTT.